Detailed here is one T cell receptor (beta chain). Its target is not known. The data are from a study of early T cells in non-severe SARS-CoV-2 infection. Study-wide context: Bulk RNA isolated from unsorted whole blood underwent sequencing; chains were not paired. General study findings and limits: VDJdb matching skewed toward anti-spike CD8 responses, missing private and CD4 specificities.

Tagging with unique molecular identifiers was applied to individual cDNA molecules. MiXCR, applied by TCRdb to the 5' RACE reads, yields one record per CDR3 protein. This table holds fewer than 35,000 distinct CDR3 sequences, 8% to 9.5% found once. Germline assignment: CDR1 MNHEY and CDR2 SMNVEV (reference sequence). With 3 bases removed from V and 2 bases from J, the gap between germline ends came to 11 bases. CDR3 length: 14 residues. This sequence joins TRBV27 and TRBJ2-7, with D possibly called TRBD1 or TRBD2 (5 bases each). This clonotype was sampled from an adult who was a healthcare worker with PCR-confirmed SARS-CoV-2 infection or an uninfected control (not recorded which). Sequencing was done on a sample of whole blood. This CDR3 reads CASSFGTDAYEQYF. For the CDR3, the DNA is TGTGCCAGCAGTTTCGGGACCGACGCCTACGAGCAGTACTTC.